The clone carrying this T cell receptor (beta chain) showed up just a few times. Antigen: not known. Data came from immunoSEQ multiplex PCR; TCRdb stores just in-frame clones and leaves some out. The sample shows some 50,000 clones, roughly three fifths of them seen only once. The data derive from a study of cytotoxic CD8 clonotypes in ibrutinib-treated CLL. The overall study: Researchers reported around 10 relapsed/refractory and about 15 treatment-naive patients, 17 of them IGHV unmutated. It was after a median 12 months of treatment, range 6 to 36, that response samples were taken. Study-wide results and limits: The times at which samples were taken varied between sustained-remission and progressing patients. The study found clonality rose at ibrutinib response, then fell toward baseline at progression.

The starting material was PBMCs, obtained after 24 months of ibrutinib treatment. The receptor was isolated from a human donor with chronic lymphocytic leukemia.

CDR3 protein: CASRMGLAGVNGELFF. As DNA, the CDR3 is TGTGCCAGCAGAATGGGACTAGCGGGGGTAAACGGGGAGCTGTTTTTT. The gene calls are TRBV13 and TRBJ2-2; TRBD2 matches at 14 bases. Germline values: CDR1 PRHDT, CDR2 FYEKMQ (reference sequence). J lost 7 bases, V lost 6 bases, and 7 bases had no gene match. This CDR3 is 16 amino acids long.